Shown below are 11 T cell receptor beta chains from a single sample sequenced in a study of CD8+CD57+ T cells in acquired aplastic anemia. Patients picked for sequencing had shown CD8+CD57+ cell expansion detected by flow cytometry. The template for TCR beta VDJ and CDR3 sequence profiling was genomic DNA. TCRdb analysed the reads with MiXCR anew, one entry per CDR3 protein. The data hold 200,000 or so distinct CDR3 sequences, with 60% to 80% observed a single time. Sequencing was performed on sorted CD4+, CD8+, or CD8+CD57+ T cells (not recorded which) from PBMCs. Receptor source: a human donor with aplastic anemia.

This clonotype was found a few times. The chain is built from TRBV20-1 and TRBJ1-6, with D hard to call. Germline lookup yields CDR1 DFQATT and CDR2 SNEGSKA (reference sequence). The CDR3 length is 13 residues. Trimming pared 1 base from V and 4 bases from J, leaving 5 bases between. CDR3 sequence (DNA): TGCAGTGCTAGAGTAGGGTATAATTCACCCCTCCACTTT. This encodes CSARVGYNSPLHF.

This clonotype was observed many times. The chain uses TRBV3-1 and TRBJ1-6; unclear D gene. Germline CDR1 is LGHDT and CDR2 is YNNKEL (reference sequence). Trimming left V 6 bases short and J 8 bases short, with 8 bases between. The CDR3 is 12 residues long. As DNA, the CDR3 is TGTGCCAGCAGGTCGGCCCATTCACCCCTCCACTTT. Translated, it gives CASRSAHSPLHF.

This clonotype showed up just once. The chain employs TRBV15 and TRBJ1-1; D unclear. The ends were cut back, 4 bases at V and 4 bases at J, with 13 bases in the middle. Germline V gene lookup returns CDR1 LNHNV and CDR2 YYDKDF (reference sequence). The CDR3 extends over 14 amino acids. The CDR3 loop is CATSTDILSTEAFF. In DNA, the CDR3 is TGTGCCACCAGCACCGACATTTTAAGCACTGAAGCTTTCTTT.

V usage is TRBV15 and J usage is TRBJ1-3; the D gene is possibly TRBD1 (5 bases). With 8 bases removed from V and 3 bases from J, the gap between germline ends came to 17 bases. This CDR3 contains 15 residues. The V gene's germline CDR1 is LNHNV and CDR2 YYDKDF (reference sequence). The CDR3 DNA follows: TGTGCCACCCGGACGGGGGGAAGCGTTGGAAACACCATATATTTT. Its translation is CATRTGGSVGNTIYF.

This chain joins TRBV5-4 and TRBJ2-1, with 8 bases aligning to TRBD2. This CDR3 region has 18 residues. CDR1 SGHNT and CDR2 YYREEE come from the germline V gene (reference sequence). The junction had 18 bases not matched to a gene; V was cut back by 4 bases and J by 6 bases. The CDR3 DNA is TGTGCCAGCAGCCCAATCGTGGCGGGAGGACAGACGGGCAATGAGCAGTTCTTC. This codes for CASSPIVAGGQTGNEQFF.

The chain joins TRBV7-2 to TRBJ2-2; 9 nucleotides agree with TRBD2. With V trimmed by 2 bases and J by 3 bases, 4 bases remained unmatched. Per the germline V gene, CDR1 is SGHTA and CDR2 is FQGNSA. This CDR3 spans 16 amino acids. The CDR3 is CASSLQGGRDTGELFF. The CDR3 DNA reads as TGTGCCAGCAGCTTACAGGGCGGGAGGGACACCGGGGAGCTGTTTTTT.

This chain connects TRBV2 to TRBJ2-1; 14 bases map to TRBD2. The DNA end is more similar to TRBJ2-5, so the J call may be wrong. This CDR3 comprises 14 residues. Germline V gene lookup returns CDR1 SNHLY and CDR2 FYNNEI. The CDR3 spells CASKGLAGGETQYF. CDR3 in DNA: TGTGCCAGCAAAGGACTAGCGGGGGGAGAGACCCAGTACTTC.

The gene calls are TRBV24-1 and TRBJ2-3, with 12 bases lining up with TRBD2. In germline, CDR1 is KGHDR, CDR2 SFDVKD. The junction had 9 bases not matched to a gene; V was cut back by 0 bases and J by 6 bases. The CDR3 totals 18 residues. The CDR3 reads CATSDLHRTSGNDDTQYF. The CDR3, as DNA: TGTGCCACCAGTGATTTGCATCGGACTAGCGGGAATGATGATACGCAGTATTTT.

This clonotype occurred a few times. The genes are TRBV20-1 and TRBJ2-1; 8 nucleotides align to TRBD1. Looked up from germline, CDR1 is DFQATT and CDR2 is SNEGSKA (reference sequence). The V gene end was trimmed by 3 bases and the J gene end by 4 bases; junction bases not matched to a gene: 5. The CDR3 totals 14 residues. This chain's CDR3 is CSASQGARYNEQFF. The CDR3 region has the DNA TGCAGTGCTAGCCAGGGGGCGAGATACAATGAGCAGTTCTTC.

This sequence joins TRBV24-1 and TRBJ2-3, with D perhaps matching TRBD1 or TRBD2 (5 bases each). The CDR3 length is 17 residues. With 5 bases removed from V and 4 bases from J, the gap between germline ends came to 21 bases. Germline loops: CDR1 KGHDR, CDR2 SFDVKD. The CDR3, as DNA: TGTGCCACCAGTGCCCGGCCGGGGCGGGTTGGCGCAGATACGCAGTATTTT. It specifies CATSARPGRVGADTQYF.

The chain combines TRBV19 with TRBJ2-7; D is undetermined. CDR1 is LNHDA, CDR2 SQIVND, per germline (reference sequence). CDR3 length equals 16 residues. V gave up 3 bases and J gave up 3 bases, with 18 bases separating them. In DNA form, the CDR3 reads TGTGCCAGTAGTATCGAATGGGCCGGAAGCAGCTACGAGCAGTACTTC. Its translation is CASSIEWAGSSYEQYF.